This TCR beta chain was profiled in a study of identical twins. Notes on the study in general: Within beta out-of-frame sequences, the excess sharing observed between twins was weaker. Possibly, invariant MAIT and iNKT cells partly confounded zero-insertion analyses.

Each CDR3 protein is one row after TCRdb ran MiXCR on the 5' RACE reads. Of some 210,000 distinct CDR3 sequences listed, approximately 15% were seen once; the top ten hold about 38%. Concerning this clonotype: The antigen remains unidentified.

The sample was also linked to a second study, of T cells expressing NK-cell markers.

This receptor was taken from a young woman in good health. Sequenced material: CD8+ T cells sorted from blood.

The CDR3 region is CASSLPTGSNSPLHF. The CDR3 DNA reads as TGTGCCAGCAGCCTCCCAACAGGGTCTAATTCACCCCTCCACTTT. The V and J genes are TRBV9 and TRBJ1-6, with D perhaps TRBD1 (6 bases). The germline CDR1 and CDR2 sequences are SGDLS and YYNGEE. The germline V and J ends were trimmed by 4 bases and 6 bases, with 14 bases remaining between them. This CDR3 has 15 amino acids.